What follows are 13 T cell receptor beta chains derived from one specimen sequenced in a study of blood T cells in healthy people across ages. With a J-beta primer mix and a sample-barcoded 5' primer, a second PCR ran 7 to 11 cycles. One entry per CDR3 protein, called by TCRdb with MiXCR from the 5' RACE reads. The sample yields roughly 1,300,000 distinct CDR3 sequences, around 55% seen once. Sequencing used blood. The receptors were gathered from a man aged 18 to 30 in good health.

This chain links TRBV5-1 with TRBJ1-2; D uncertain. The V end lost 2 bases, the J end lost 1 base, and 12 bases lay between the germline ends. The CDR3 loop spans 15 amino acids. Germline loops: CDR1 SGHRS, CDR2 YFSETQ. This CDR3 is CASSLLAGLNYGYTF. The CDR3 DNA sequence: TGCGCCAGCAGCTTACTGGCAGGCCTTAACTATGGCTACACCTTC.

Comment on this clonotype: One junction end disagrees with the germline gene, perhaps due to a read error. The CDR3 bases are TGTGCCAGCAGAAAGAAGGGGTTCTCCTACAAGCAGTACTTC. Its translation is CASRKKGFSYKQYF. The chain carries TRBV27 and TRBJ2-7; D possibly corresponds to TRBD1 (5 bases). Germline values: CDR1 MNHEY, CDR2 SMNVEV (reference sequence). The CDR3 length is 14 residues.

The rearrangement joins TRBV5-1 to TRBJ2-4; D may be TRBD1 or TRBD2 (5 bases each). This CDR3 has 16 amino acids. Germline lookup yields CDR1 SGHRS and CDR2 YFSETQ. V was pared by 1 base and J by 8 bases, with 19 bases between. This CDR3 reads CASSLSGTTTRDIQYF. CDR3 in DNA: TGCGCCAGCAGCTTGTCCGGGACCACAACGAGGGACATTCAGTACTTC.

The chain recombines TRBV2 with TRBJ1-2; a weak D match, TRBD1 (5 bases). V was trimmed by 3 bases and J by 4 bases, leaving 12 bases between them. The V gene's germline CDR1 is SNHLY and CDR2 FYNNEI. The CDR3 is 14 amino acids. The CDR3 bases are TGTGCCAGCAGTGAGGGGACGCGAAGCTATGGCTACACCTTC. Its protein product is CASSEGTRSYGYTF.

This chain links TRBV27 with TRBJ1-2; a possible D gene is TRBD1 (6 bases). The germline V gene encodes CDR1 MNHEY and CDR2 SMNVEV (reference sequence). V was pared by 7 bases and J by 0 bases, with 12 bases between. CDR3 size: 14 residues. CDR3 DNA sequence: TGTGCCAGCAAAAGGACAGCAGCTAACTATGGCTACACCTTC. Translation: CASKRTAANYGYTF.

CDR3 DNA sequence: TGTGCCATCAGTGATACAGGGGGCCGGAGCAATGAGCAGTTCTTC. This codes for CAISDTGGRSNEQFF. The genes are TRBV10-3 and TRBJ2-1, with TRBD1 matching over 9 bases. The CDR3 runs 15 residues. Losses at the gene ends were 3 bases for V and 6 bases for J; bases not matched to a gene: 6. Germline lookup yields CDR1 ENHRY and CDR2 SYGVKD.

There are a few counts of this clonotype. This may arise from a read error, as a much more abundant clone is one base away. The chain has TRBV11-2 and TRBJ1-2; 9 nucleotides agree with TRBD1. The CDR3 extends over 15 amino acids. With 0 bases clipped from V and 6 bases from J, the junction kept 5 bases outside the gene matches. The germline V gene has CDR1 SGHAT and CDR2 FQNNGV. The CDR3 loop reads CASSLDVQGANGYTF. The CDR3, as DNA: TGTGCCAGCAGCTTAGATGTACAGGGGGCAAATGGCTACACCTTC.

The chain combines TRBV29-1 with TRBJ2-7; TRBD2 agrees at 11 bases. The CDR3 extends over 15 amino acids. V lost 7 bases, J lost 0 bases, and 8 bases stayed unmatched. Germline V gene sequence: CDR1 SQVTM, CDR2 ANQGSEA. DNA for the CDR3: TGCAGCGGGGTCTCGACTAGCGGGGCCTCCTACGAGCAGTACTTC. Residues: CSGVSTSGASYEQYF.

This clonotype was found a few times. The chain employs TRBV7-2 and TRBJ1-2; possibly TRBD1 for D (5 bases). This CDR3 has 15 amino acids. Germline V gives CDR1 SGHTA, CDR2 FQGNSA. Trimming cost V 0 bases and J 7 bases, with 15 bases left between them. CDR3 amino acids: CASSLAQGAGSGYTF. CDR3 sequence (DNA): TGTGCCAGCAGCTTAGCGCAGGGCGCAGGGTCTGGCTACACCTTC.

This clonotype was counted only a few times. The rearrangement links TRBV5-1 to TRBJ2-7; 7 nucleotides agree with TRBD2. V was pared by 3 bases and J by 2 bases, with 8 bases of the junction left unmatched. This CDR3 spans 15 amino acids. Germline V CDR1 and CDR2: SGHRS, YFSETQ. This chain's CDR3 is CASSYTGTTPYEQYF. In nucleotides, the CDR3 is TGCGCCAGCAGCTATACCGGGACTACTCCCTACGAGCAGTACTTC.

The CDR3 region has the DNA TGCAGTGCTCGGGACCTGAACACCGGGGAGCTGTTTTTT. This gives the protein CSARDLNTGELFF. The chain recombines TRBV20-1 with TRBJ2-2; D might be TRBD1 or TRBD2, each matching 5 bases. Trimming pared 5 bases from V and 1 base from J, leaving 8 bases between. Germline V lookup: CDR1 DFQATT, CDR2 SNEGSKA (reference sequence). The CDR3 sequence is 13 residues long.

The CDR3 loop reads CSVSGDEQFF. As DNA, the CDR3 is TGCAGCGTTTCGGGGGACGAGCAGTTCTTC. This chain uses TRBV29-1 with TRBJ2-1, with D possibly TRBD2 on 6 matching bases. The CDR3 extends over 10 amino acids. Trimming pared 5 bases from V and 10 bases from J, leaving 9 bases between. The V gene's germline CDR1 is SQVTM and CDR2 ANQGSEA.

This clonotype was seen only a few times. The V gene is TRBV28, the J gene TRBJ2-7; 8 bases fit TRBD1. The CDR3 is 15 amino acids. Germline V lookup: CDR1 MDHEN, CDR2 SYDVKM. After removal of 1 base from V and 12 bases from J, the junction contained 14 bases not matched to a gene. The CDR3 nucleotides read TGTGCCAGCAGTTTATTTATGGCAGGGGGCACCTCTTGGTACTTC. Amino acid sequence: CASSLFMAGGTSWYF.